Listed below are T cell receptor beta chains from one sample, sequenced in a study of blood T cell repertoires in COVID-19. Data came from immunoSEQ multiplex PCR; TCRdb stores just in-frame clones and leaves some out. The sample has some 300,000 clones, roughly 86% seen once. Sequencing was performed on PBMCs or T cells enriched from blood (not recorded which). Every receptor here comes from a woman aged 25-40 years who had recovered from COVID-19. The CDR3 runs from the conserved cysteine through the conserved F or W. D genes are given only for firm matches. Expanded clones get a size class; other rows say once, few or many, or leave the size out.

J	D	V	size	DNA	CDR3
TRBJ2-7	TRBD1	TRBV28	-	TGTGCCAGCAAAAGACAGGGAATCACCTCGGAGTACTTC	CASKRQGITSEYF
TRBJ2-7	TRBD2	TRBV9	-	TGTGCCAGCAGCGCCGGAGGGGCTAGCGGGGGGGACTCCTACGAGCAGTACTTC	CASSAGGASGGDSYEQYF
TRBJ2-1	-	TRBV29-1	-	TGCAGCGTTGAAGGGCGGGGTCATGAGCAGTTCTTC	CSVEGRGHEQFF
TRBJ2-2	TRBD2	TRBV27	-	TGTGCCAGCAGTTCCGCCGGGACTAGCGAGACCTACGGGGAGCTGTTTTTT	CASSSAGTSETYGELFF
TRBJ2-7	TRBD2	TRBV2	-	TGTGCCAGCAGTGAGGGACTAACATACGAGCAGTACTTC	CASSEGLTYEQYF
TRBJ2-1	-	TRBV7-6	once	TGTGCCAGCAGCCGCCCCCGTGGAGGTTACAATGAGCAGTTCTTC	CASSRPRGGYNEQFF
TRBJ1-6	-	TRBV18	-	TGTGCCAGCTCACCAGAGGCCGGGAAGAGCTCCTATAATTCACCCCTCCACTTT	CASSPEAGKSSYNSPLHF
TRBJ1-2	-	TRBV10-3	-	TGTGCCATCAGCACTACCTTTGAGGGCTACACCTTC	CAISTTFEGYTF
TRBJ2-2	-	TRBV5-6	-	TGTGCCAGCAGCTTCAGACAGGGGAGGGCCGGGGAGCTGTTTTTT	CASSFRQGRAGELFF
TRBJ2-7	TRBD1	TRBV7-9	-	TGTGCCAGCAGCCCGAAACAGGGGGACGAGCAGTACTTC	CASSPKQGDEQYF
TRBJ1-1	-	TRBV21-1	-	TGTGCCAGCAGCACCCTAGCGGTTGAGTACAACACTGAAGCTTTCTTT	CASSTLAVEYNTEAFF
TRBJ1-5	-	TRBV5-1	-	TGCGCCAGCAGCTACCGGGACTCCTTCAATCAGCCCCAGCATTTT	CASSYRDSFNQPQHF
TRBJ2-3	TRBD2	TRBV6-1	-	TGTGCCAGCAGTGAGACTGGGGGGGGACCGAGTACGCAGTATTTT	CASSETGGGPSTQYF
TRBJ2-1	-	TRBV4-1	-	TGCGCCAGCAGCCAAGAACGACTTAGATATGAGCAGTTCTTC	CASSQERLRYEQFF
TRBJ2-7	-	TRBV27	-	TGTGCCAGCAGTTTATCGATGATAGACTACGAGCAGTACTTC	CASSLSMIDYEQYF
TRBJ1-1	-	TRBV5-1	-	TGCGCCAGCAGCCCCCTAGGCGGGAACACTGAAGCTTTCTTT	CASSPLGGNTEAFF
TRBJ2-7	TRBD2	TRBV6-5	-	TGTGCCAGCAGTTACCAGACTAGCAATAATTCCTACGAGCAGTACTTC	CASSYQTSNNSYEQYF
TRBJ2-3	TRBD2	TRBV5-1	few	TGCGCCAGCAGCTTAAGTCAGACTAGCGGGGGGGGCACAGATACGCAGTATTTT	CASSLSQTSGGGTDTQYF
TRBJ1-2	-	TRBV27	-	TGTGCCAGCAGTTTAGGACAGAACTATGGCTACACCTTC	CASSLGQNYGYTF
TRBJ1-1	-	TRBV18	-	TGTGCCAGCTCACCCCTAAAAGGGACACCGTTAGAAGCTTTCTTT	CASSPLKGTPLEAFF
TRBJ1-2	-	TRBV9	-	TGTGCCAGCAGCGTAGATATAGGACTTAATAACTATGGCTACACCTTC	CASSVDIGLNNYGYTF
TRBJ2-1	TRBD2	TRBV28	-	TGTGCCAGCAGCCCCTACCTAGCGGGTTCCTACAATGAGCAGTTCTTC	CASSPYLAGSYNEQFF
TRBJ1-2	-	TRBV6-5	once	TGTGCCAGCAGTCAGGGATTCGGCTACACCTTC	CASSQGFGYTF
TRBJ2-6	-	TRBV4-3	-	TGCGCCAGCAGCCAAGACTCGACAGAGGCCAACGTCCTGACTTTC	CASSQDSTEANVLTF
TRBJ1-1	-	TRBV6-5	-	TGTGCCAGCAGCAGGGTTGCCACTGAAGCTTTCTTT	CASSRVATEAFF
TRBJ2-3	TRBD2	TRBV9	-	TGTGCCAGCAGCGTCGCAGGAAGGCTAGCGGAAACAGATACGCAGTATTTT	CASSVAGRLAETDTQYF
TRBJ1-1	-	TRBV29-1	once	TGCAGCGTTGAAGAAGAAGCCAGGGGCCGATTAACTGAAGCTTTCTTT	CSVEEEARGRLTEAFF
TRBJ2-7	TRBD1	TRBV27	-	TGTGCCAGCAGTGTGCGTCGGACAGGGCCCCAGGTTATCACCTACGAGCAGTACTTC	CASSVRRTGPQVITYEQYF
TRBJ2-7	TRBD2	TRBV11-2	once	TGTGCCAGCAGCTTAGGGTGGAATAGCGGGGACTCCTACGAGCAGTACTTC	CASSLGWNSGDSYEQYF
TRBJ2-2	-	TRBV18	-	TGTGCCAGCTCACCAACCGGGCGGGGAGGCACCGGGGAGCTGTTTTTT	CASSPTGRGGTGELFF
TRBJ2-1	TRBD2	TRBV9	-	TGTGCCAGCAGCGTATGGGGGCTAGCGGGCAATGAGCAGTTCTTC	CASSVWGLAGNEQFF
TRBJ2-3	TRBD1	TRBV18	-	TGTGCCAGCTCAATACAGGGGGGCACAGATACGCAGTATTTT	CASSIQGGTDTQYF
TRBJ1-1	TRBD1	TRBV19	-	TGTGCCAGTGCGGACAGGATAATCGCTGAAGCTTTCTTT	CASADRIIAEAFF